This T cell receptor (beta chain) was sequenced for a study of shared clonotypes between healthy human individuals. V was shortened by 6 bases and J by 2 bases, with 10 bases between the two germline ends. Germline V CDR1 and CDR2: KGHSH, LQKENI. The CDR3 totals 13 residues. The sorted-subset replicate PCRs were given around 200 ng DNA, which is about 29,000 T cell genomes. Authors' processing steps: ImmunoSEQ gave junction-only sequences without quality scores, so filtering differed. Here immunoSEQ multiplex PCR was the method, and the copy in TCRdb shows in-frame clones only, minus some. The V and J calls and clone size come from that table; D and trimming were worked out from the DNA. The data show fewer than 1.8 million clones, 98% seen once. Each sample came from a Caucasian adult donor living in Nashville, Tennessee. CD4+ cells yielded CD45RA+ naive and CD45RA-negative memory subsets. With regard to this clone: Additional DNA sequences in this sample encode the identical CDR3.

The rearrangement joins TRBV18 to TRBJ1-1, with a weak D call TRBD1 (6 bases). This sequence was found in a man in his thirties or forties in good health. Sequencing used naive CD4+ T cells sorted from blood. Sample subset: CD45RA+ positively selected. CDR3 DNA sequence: TGTGCCAGCTCCCTCGGGGGCAACACTGAAGCTTTCTTT. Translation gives CASSLGGNTEAFF.